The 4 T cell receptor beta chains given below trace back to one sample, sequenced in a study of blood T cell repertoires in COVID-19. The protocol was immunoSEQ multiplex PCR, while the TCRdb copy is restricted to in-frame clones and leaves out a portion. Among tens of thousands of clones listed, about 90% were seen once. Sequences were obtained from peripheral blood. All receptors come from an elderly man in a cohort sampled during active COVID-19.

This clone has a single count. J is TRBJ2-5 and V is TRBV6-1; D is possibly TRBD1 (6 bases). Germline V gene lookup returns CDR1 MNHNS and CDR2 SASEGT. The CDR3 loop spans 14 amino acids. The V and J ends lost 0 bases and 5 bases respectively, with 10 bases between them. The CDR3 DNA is TGTGCCAGCAGTGAAGCGGGGACAACGGAGACCCAGTACTTC. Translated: CASSEAGTTETQYF.

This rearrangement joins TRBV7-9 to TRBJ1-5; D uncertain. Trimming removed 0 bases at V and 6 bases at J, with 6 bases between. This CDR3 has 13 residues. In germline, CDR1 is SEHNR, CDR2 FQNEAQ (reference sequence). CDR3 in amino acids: CASSLAVGQPQHF. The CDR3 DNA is TGTGCCAGCAGCTTAGCGGTCGGTCAGCCCCAGCATTTT. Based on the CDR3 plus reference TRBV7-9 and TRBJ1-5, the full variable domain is DTGVSQNPRHKITKRGQNVTFRCDPISEHNRLYWYRQTLGQGPEFLTYFQNEAQLEKSRLLSDRFSAERPKGSFSTLEIQRTEQGDSAMYLCASSLAVGQPQHFGDGTRLSIL.

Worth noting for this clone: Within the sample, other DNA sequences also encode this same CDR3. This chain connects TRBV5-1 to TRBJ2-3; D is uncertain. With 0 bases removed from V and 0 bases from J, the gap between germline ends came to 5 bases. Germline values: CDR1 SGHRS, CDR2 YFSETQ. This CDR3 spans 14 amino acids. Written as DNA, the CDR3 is TGCGCCAGCAGCTTGGACAGTAGCACAGATACGCAGTATTTT. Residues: CASSLDSSTDTQYF.

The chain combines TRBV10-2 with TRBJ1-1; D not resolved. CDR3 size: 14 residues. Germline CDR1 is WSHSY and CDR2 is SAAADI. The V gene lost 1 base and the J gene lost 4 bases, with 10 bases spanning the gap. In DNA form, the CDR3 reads TGCGCCAGCAGTGAGTATACGGGGTCCACTGAAGCTTTCTTT. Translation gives CASSEYTGSTEAFF.